This T cell receptor beta chain was recorded in a study of CD8 T cells in Susac syndrome. This CDR3 spans 14 amino acids. Trimming cost V 3 bases and J 5 bases, with 15 bases left between them. Germline loops: CDR1 SGHRS, CDR2 YFSETQ. cDNA came from approximately 0.5 to 1 ug RNA primed by random hexamers. One entry per CDR3 protein results from TCRdb running MiXCR on the immunoSEQ multiplex PCR reads. The sample yields some 150,000 distinct CDR3 sequences, around 95% seen once. The authors carried out high-throughput sequencing of TCR beta. They applied it to CD8+ and CD4+ T cells obtained from blood. Multiple sclerosis controls were treatment-naive patients with stable or active relapsing-remitting disease.

The sequenced sample consisted of CD8+ T cells from PBMCs. The chain employs TRBV5-1 and TRBJ2-7; D is unclear. This clonotype was sampled from a human donor with multiple sclerosis. The CDR3 spells CASSSRPSVHEQYF. CDR3 nucleotide sequence: TGCGCCAGCAGCTCACGACCGTCGGTCCACGAGCAGTACTTC.